These 3 T cell receptor beta chains came from one sample sequenced in a study of control samples from healthy donors and cancer patients. Here immunoSEQ multiplex PCR was the method, and the copy in TCRdb shows in-frame clones only, minus some. The data contain over 85,000 clones, less than 85% of them singletons. Sequencing used PBMCs. Source of these receptors: a man in his 70s with lung cancer.

The J gene is TRBJ2-7, the V gene TRBV7-9; D not resolved. Trimming took 4 bases from V and 5 from J, leaving 15 bases between them. Germline V lookup: CDR1 SEHNR, CDR2 FQNEAQ (reference sequence). The CDR3 runs 14 residues. CDR3 protein: CASSSTGVGNEQYF. In nucleotides, the CDR3 is TGTGCCAGCAGCTCAACTGGGGTTGGGAACGAGCAGTACTTC.

The chain is built from TRBV5-4 and TRBJ2-5, with TRBD1 identical over 8 bases. After removal of 4 bases from V and 3 bases from J, the junction contained 2 bases not matched to a gene. Germline assignment: CDR1 SGHNT and CDR2 YYREEE (reference sequence). This CDR3 contains 13 residues. In nucleotides, the CDR3 is TGTGCCAGCAGCCGGGGACAGGAAGAGACCCAGTACTTC. Residues: CASSRGQEETQYF.

V gene TRBV10-2 combines with J gene TRBJ2-2; 10 positions agree with TRBD2. Germline V gives CDR1 WSHSY, CDR2 SAAADI. J gave up 2 bases and V 8 bases, and 11 bases lay outside the gene matches. The CDR3 runs 17 residues. In DNA, the CDR3 is TGCGCCAGCCGCCAGCGGGGGGGCTACTCTAACACCGGGGAGCTGTTTTTT. It is translated as CASRQRGGYSNTGELFF.